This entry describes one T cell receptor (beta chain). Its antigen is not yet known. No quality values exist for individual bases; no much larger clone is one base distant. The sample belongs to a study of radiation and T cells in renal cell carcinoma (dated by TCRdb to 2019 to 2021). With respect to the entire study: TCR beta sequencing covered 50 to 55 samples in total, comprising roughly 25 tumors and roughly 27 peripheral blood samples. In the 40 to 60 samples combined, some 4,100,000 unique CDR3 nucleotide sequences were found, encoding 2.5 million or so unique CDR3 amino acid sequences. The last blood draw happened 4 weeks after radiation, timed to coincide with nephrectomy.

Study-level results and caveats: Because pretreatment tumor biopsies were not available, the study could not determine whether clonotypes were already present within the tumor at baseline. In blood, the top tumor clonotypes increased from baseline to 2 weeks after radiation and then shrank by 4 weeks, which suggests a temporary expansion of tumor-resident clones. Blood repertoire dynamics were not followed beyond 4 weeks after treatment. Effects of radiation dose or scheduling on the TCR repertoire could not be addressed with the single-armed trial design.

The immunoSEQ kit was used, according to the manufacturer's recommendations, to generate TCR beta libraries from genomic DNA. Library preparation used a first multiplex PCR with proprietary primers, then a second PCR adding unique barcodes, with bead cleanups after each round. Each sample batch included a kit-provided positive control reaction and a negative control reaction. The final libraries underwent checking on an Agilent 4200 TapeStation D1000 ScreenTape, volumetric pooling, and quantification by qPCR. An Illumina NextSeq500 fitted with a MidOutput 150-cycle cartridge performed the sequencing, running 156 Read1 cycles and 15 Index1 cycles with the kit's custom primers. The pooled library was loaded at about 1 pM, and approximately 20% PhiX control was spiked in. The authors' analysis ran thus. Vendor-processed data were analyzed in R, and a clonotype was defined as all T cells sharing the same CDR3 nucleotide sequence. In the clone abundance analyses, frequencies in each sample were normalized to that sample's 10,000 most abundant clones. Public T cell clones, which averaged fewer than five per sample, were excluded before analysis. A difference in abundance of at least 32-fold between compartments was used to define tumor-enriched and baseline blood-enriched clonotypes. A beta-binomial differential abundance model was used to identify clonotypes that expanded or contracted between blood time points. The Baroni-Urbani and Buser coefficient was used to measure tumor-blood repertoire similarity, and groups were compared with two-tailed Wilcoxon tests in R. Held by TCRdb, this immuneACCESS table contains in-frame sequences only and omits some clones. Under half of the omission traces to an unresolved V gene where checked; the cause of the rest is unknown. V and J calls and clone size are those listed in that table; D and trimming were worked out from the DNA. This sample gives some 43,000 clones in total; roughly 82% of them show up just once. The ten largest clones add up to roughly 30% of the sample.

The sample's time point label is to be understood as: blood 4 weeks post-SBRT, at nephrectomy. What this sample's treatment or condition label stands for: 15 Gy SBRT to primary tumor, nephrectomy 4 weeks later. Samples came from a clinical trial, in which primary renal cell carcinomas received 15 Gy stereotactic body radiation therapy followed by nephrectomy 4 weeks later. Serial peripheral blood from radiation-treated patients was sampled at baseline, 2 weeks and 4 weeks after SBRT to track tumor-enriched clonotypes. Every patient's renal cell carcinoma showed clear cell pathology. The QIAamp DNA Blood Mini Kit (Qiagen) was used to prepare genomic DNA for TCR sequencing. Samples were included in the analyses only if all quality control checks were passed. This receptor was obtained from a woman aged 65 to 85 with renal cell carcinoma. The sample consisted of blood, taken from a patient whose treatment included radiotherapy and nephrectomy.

The CDR3 region reads CASSQGASGGETQYF. The sequence in DNA is TGTGCCAGCAGCCAAGGGGCTAGCGGTGGAGAGACCCAGTACTTC. Recombination joined TRBV14 with TRBJ2-5; 7 bases in between match TRBD2. Here V drops 1 base and J drops 4 bases, and the junction holds 6 bases not matched to any gene. Including the terminal cysteine and phenylalanine, the CDR3 comprises 15 residues. Only the CDR3 DNA stays, 45 bases, in frame from base 1. CDR1 and CDR2, looked up from the germline V gene, are SGHDN and FVKESK.